These 25 T cell receptor beta chains were all obtained from the same sample, sequenced in a study of prognosis after radiotherapy for stage I lung cancer (dated by TCRdb to the early 2020s). Sequencing was performed on an Illumina HiSeq 3000. The TCR beta CDR3 region was amplified from genomic DNA by two rounds of multiplex PCR. The first PCR round used primers specific to each TRBV and TRBJ gene, with sequences filed in Chinese patent CN105087789A. Starting from the raw public reads, TCRdb applied fastp trimming at Q25, assembled clones with MiXCR and retained in-frame beta chains. Here each entry gathers all rows of one CDR3 protein and keeps the most common genes and DNA. In all, the sample holds 45,000 to 70,000 distinct CDR3 sequences, and roughly 29% of those were seen once. Around 8.1% of the sample comes from the top ten. The sample consisted of PBMCs, taken before or after stereotactic body radiation therapy (not recorded which). The receptor source for this set is a donor aged 50 or older with non-small cell lung cancer.

This clonotype has ten or more counts. The rearrangement uses TRBV28 and TRBJ1-2, with D uncertain. V lost 9 bases and J 8 bases, leaving 19 bases between the germline ends. The CDR3 is 13 residues long. Germline assignment: CDR1 MDHEN and CDR2 SYDVKM. CDR3 region: CASNPLALSGYTF. The DNA for the CDR3 is TGTGCCAGTAACCCCCTGGCTTTATCGGGCTACACCTTC.

Notes on this clonotype: A read error may explain this, as a much larger clone is one base away. The chain carries TRBV6-9 and TRBJ2-5, with no clear D. This CDR3 is built from 14 residues. CDR1 is MNHGY, CDR2 SVAAGI, per germline. This CDR3 is CASSYPFDEETHYF. The CDR3, as DNA: TGTGCCAGCAGTTACCCCTTTGATGAAGAGACCCACTACTTC.

In its sample, this clonotype was seen once. The junction and the germline gene differ at one end; a read error may be behind it. The CDR3 sequence: CASSRTRASSYEQYF. CDR3 nucleotide sequence: TGTGCCAGCAGCCGAACACGGGCCAGCTCCTATGAGCAGTACTTC. The rearrangement links TRBV12-3 or TRBV12-4 to TRBJ2-7; no clear D. The CDR3 sequence is 15 residues long.

This clonotype was observed at least ten times. The junction and the germline gene differ at one end; a read error may be behind it. The rearrangement links TRBV4-3 to TRBJ2-7; 8 bases match TRBD2. The CDR3 spans 15 residues. Per germline, CDR1 LGHNA and CDR2 YSLEER. In DNA, the CDR3 is TGCGCCAGCAGCCAAGATTACCGGGGGGGGTCCGAGCAATACTTC. Translation gives CASSQDYRGGSEQYF.

This clonotype was recorded at least ten times. This chain links TRBV6-5 with TRBJ1-2; TRBD1 aligns across 11 bases. Germline-derived CDR1 and CDR2 are MNHEY and SVGAGI. The CDR3 is 16 amino acids. J lost 4 bases, V lost 4 bases, and 8 bases had no gene match. The CDR3 coding sequence is TGTGCCAGCAGTTCTCCGGGACAGGGGGGGTCCTATGGCTACACCTTC. It is translated as CASSSPGQGGSYGYTF.

V is TRBV20-1 and J is TRBJ1-1; 7 bases align to TRBD1. This CDR3 is 14 amino acids long. V was clipped by 3 bases and J by 1 base; unmatched bases: 5. From germline, CDR1 is DFQATT and CDR2 SNEGSKA (reference sequence). The CDR3 here is CSARVTGWNTEAFF. The CDR3 coding sequence is TGCAGTGCTAGGGTGACAGGGTGGAACACTGAAGCTTTCTTT.

This clonotype was seen once. Just one base apart from a much larger clone, this may be a read error. This likely comes from a read error, as the CDR3 has no conserved phenylalanine or tryptophan at its end. J is TRBJ1-2 and V is TRBV10-3; D possibly corresponds to TRBD1 (5 bases). CDR1 is ENHRY and CDR2 is SYGVKD in the germline V gene. The ends were cut back, 3 bases at V and 8 bases at J, with 19 bases in the middle. The CDR3 has 15 amino acids. This CDR3 is CAISEIGTGSSGYTI. The CDR3 bases are TGTGCCATCAGTGAAATTGGGACTGGGTCGTCAGGCTACACCATC.

The sample holds many counts of this clonotype. The rearrangement uses TRBV20-1 and TRBJ2-3, with 11 bases lining up with TRBD2. The CDR3 contains 15 residues. Germline V lookup: CDR1 DFQATT, CDR2 SNEGSKA (reference sequence). Losses at the gene ends were 5 bases for V and 2 bases for J; bases not matched to a gene: 6. CDR3 in DNA: TGCAGTGCTCTTCGACTAGCGGGGACCACAGATACGCAGTATTTT. The encoded protein is CSALRLAGTTDTQYF.

A word on this clonotype: Its ends do not fully match the called genes, so a read error is possible. This chain connects TRBV6-2 or TRBV6-3 to TRBJ1-6, with 7 bases aligning to TRBD1. The germline V gene has CDR1 MNHEY and CDR2 SVGEGT. This CDR3 is built from 12 residues. The CDR3 bases are TGTGCCAGCAGTGACAGGGAATCACCCCCCCACTTT. This codes for CASSDRESPPHF.

This clonotype was observed many times. The V gene is TRBV7-3, the J gene TRBJ2-3; the D call may be TRBD1 or TRBD2 (6 bases each). With 5 bases removed from V and 2 bases from J, the gap between germline ends came to 14 bases. From germline, CDR1 is SGHTA and CDR2 FQGTGA. The CDR3 extends over 15 amino acids. DNA of the CDR3: TGTGCCAGCAGCCCACAGGGACTCCCCACAGATACGCAGTATTTT. Amino acids: CASSPQGLPTDTQYF.

This clonotype was detected ten times or more. The V and J genes are TRBV30 and TRBJ2-3, with D perhaps given as TRBD1 or TRBD2 (5 bases each). Trimming took off 5 bases at V and 0 bases at J, with 15 bases between the two ends. CDR1 and CDR2 from the germline V gene are GTSNPN and SVGIG (reference sequence). The CDR3 sequence is 15 residues long. The CDR3 sequence: CAWGKGTTSTDTQYF. Written as DNA, the CDR3 is TGTGCCTGGGGGAAGGGGACGACTAGCACAGATACGCAGTATTTT.

This clonotype has ten or more counts. The chain has TRBV20-1 and TRBJ2-1; weak D call: TRBD2 (6 bases). From germline, CDR1 is DFQATT and CDR2 SNEGSKA (reference sequence). The CDR3 is made up of 15 amino acids. V was pared by 2 bases and J by 2 bases, with 13 bases between. DNA of the CDR3: TGCAGTGCTAGAATCCGGGGGAGGACCTACAATGAGCAGTTCTTC. This gives the protein CSARIRGRTYNEQFF.

Ten or more counts support this clonotype. The chain employs TRBV6-5 and TRBJ1-1; D is uncertain. This CDR3 spans 13 amino acids. In germline, CDR1 is MNHEY, CDR2 SVGAGI. Trimming removed 2 bases from V and 3 bases from J, with 7 bases in between. The CDR3 sequence: CASSYVRDTEAFF. The CDR3 DNA follows: TGTGCCAGCAGTTACGTGAGAGACACTGAAGCTTTCTTT.

This clonotype occurred many times. The chain joins TRBV6-1 to TRBJ2-7; D perhaps matches TRBD2 (7 bases). The length of the CDR3 is 13 residues. The germline CDR1 and CDR2 sequences are MNHNS and SASEGT. V lost 10 bases, J lost 2 bases, and 15 bases lay in between. The CDR3: CATARGATYEQYF. In DNA form, the CDR3 reads TGTGCCACCGCCCGGGGGGCCACCTACGAGCAGTACTTC.

The chain combines TRBV5-1 with TRBJ2-2; the D gene is possibly TRBD1 (5 bases). The germline V gene has CDR1 SGHRS and CDR2 YFSETQ. V lost 0 bases to trimming and J lost 9 bases, with 24 bases between them. This CDR3 comprises 18 residues. CDR3: CASSLGAWGAGWTWELFF. DNA for the CDR3: TGCGCCAGCAGCTTGGGGGCATGGGGCGCCGGATGGACCTGGGAGCTGTTTTTT.

This clonotype appeared many times. The chain combines TRBV20-1 with TRBJ1-3; D is ambiguous. V lost 3 bases to trimming and J lost 4 bases, with 7 bases between them. CDR3 length equals 12 residues. Per germline, CDR1 DFQATT and CDR2 SNEGSKA (reference sequence). The CDR3, as DNA: TGCAGTGCTAGCCAGCACGGAAACACCATATATTTT. It encodes CSASQHGNTIYF.

The chain has TRBV6-2 or TRBV6-3 and TRBJ2-1; no definite D call. Per the germline V gene, CDR1 is MNHEY and CDR2 is SVGEGT. V shed 5 bases and J shed 8 bases, with 16 bases lying between them. This CDR3 has 14 amino acids. The CDR3 here is CASSQGAWSDEQFF. The DNA for the CDR3 is TGTGCCAGCAGTCAAGGTGCGTGGTCCGATGAGCAGTTCTTC.

The rearrangement uses TRBV2 and TRBJ2-4; D perhaps matches TRBD2 (5 bases). CDR3 size: 17 residues. CDR1 and CDR2 (germline): SNHLY, FYNNEI. The V end was cut by 1 base, the J end by 1 base, with 14 bases between. CDR3 coding DNA: TGTGCCAGCAGTGAAGGGGCGGGCAACGACGCCAAAAACATTCAGTACTTC. Amino acid sequence: CASSEGAGNDAKNIQYF.

This clonotype has ten or more counts. The chain is built from TRBV12-3 or TRBV12-4 and TRBJ1-1; 7 positions match TRBD1. V shed 3 bases and J 6 bases; nucleotides not matched to a gene: 7. This CDR3 has 14 amino acids. CDR3 sequence reads: CASSFRGQVPEAFF. The CDR3 coding sequence is TGTGCCAGCAGTTTCCGTGGACAGGTGCCTGAAGCTTTCTTT.

In this sample, this clonotype turned up many times. CDR3 region: CASSLSSPPGGEQFF. CDR3 DNA: TGTGCCAGCAGCTTAAGCAGCCCCCCGGGGGGTGAGCAGTTCTTC. The V gene is TRBV11-2, the J gene TRBJ2-1; 7 bases are shared with TRBD2. Germline CDR1 SGHAT, CDR2 FQNNGV. V was pared by 2 bases and J by 9 bases, with 10 bases of the junction left unmatched. CDR3 length equals 15 residues. Based on the CDR3 plus reference TRBV11-2 and TRBJ2-1, the full variable domain is EAGVAQSPRYKIIEKRQSVAFWCNPISGHATLYWYQQILGQGPKLLIQFQNNGVVDDSQLPKDRFSAERLKGVDSTLKIQPAKLEDSAVYLCASSLSSPPGGEQFFGPGTRLTVL.

This clonotype has a count of ten or more. J is TRBJ2-2 and V is TRBV7-3; TRBD1 is a possible D gene (6 bases). Germline assignment: CDR1 SGHTA and CDR2 FQGTGA. The germline V and J ends were trimmed by 5 bases and 1 base, with 14 bases remaining between them. CDR3 length equals 16 residues. The CDR3 DNA is TGTGCCAGCAGCGCACAACCGGGACAGAACACCGGGGAGCTGTTTTTT. This encodes CASSAQPGQNTGELFF. Looking up the rest from reference TRBV7-3 and TRBJ2-2 gives the full variable domain: GAGVSQTPSNKVTEKGKYVELRCDPISGHTALYWYRQSLGQGPEFLIYFQGTGAADDSGLPNDRFFAVRPEGSVSTLKIQRTERGDSAVYLCASSAQPGQNTGELFFGEGSRLTVL.

Comment on this clonotype: Germline is not matched at one junction end, which may reflect a read error. The V and J genes are TRBV28 and TRBJ2-2; possibly TRBD1 for D (7 bases). This CDR3 is built from 15 residues. Germline V lookup: CDR1 MDHEN, CDR2 SYDVKM. The DNA of the CDR3 is TGTGCCAGCAGGGGTACAGGGGCAGGCACCGGGGGGCTGTTTTTT. Residues: CASRGTGAGTGGLFF.

This clonotype was detected many times. The chain links TRBV2 to TRBJ2-7, with 10 bases that match TRBD1. Losses at the gene ends were 4 bases for V and 6 bases for J; bases not matched to a gene: 9. Germline V gene lookup returns CDR1 SNHLY and CDR2 FYNNEI. This CDR3 has 15 residues. CDR3 loop: CASSGAGQGGLEQYF. The CDR3 DNA sequence: TGTGCCAGCAGTGGGGCCGGACAGGGGGGACTCGAGCAGTACTTC.

Remarks on this clonotype: A read error likely explains this, since a far larger clone differs by one base. The chain carries TRBV6-4 and TRBJ2-6, with 7 bases identical to TRBD1. The CDR3 length is 15 residues. From germline, CDR1 is MRHNA and CDR2 SNTAGT. After removal of 8 bases from V and 2 bases from J, the junction contained 6 bases not matched to a gene. In DNA form, the CDR3 reads TGTGCCAGCGCAGGACAGGAACCTGGGGCCAACGTCCTGACTTTC. Translation: CASAGQEPGANVLTF.

This clonotype was seen repeatedly, ten times or more. V usage is TRBV20-1 and J usage is TRBJ2-3, with D perhaps being TRBD1 or TRBD2 (5 bases each). Germline CDR1 and CDR2: DFQATT and SNEGSKA (reference sequence). Trimming stripped 1 base from V and 0 bases from J, with 11 bases between. The CDR3 sequence is 15 residues long. CDR3 sequence reads: CSARAPGLSTDTQYF. The CDR3 nucleotides are TGCAGTGCTAGAGCCCCGGGGCTTAGCACAGATACGCAGTATTTT.